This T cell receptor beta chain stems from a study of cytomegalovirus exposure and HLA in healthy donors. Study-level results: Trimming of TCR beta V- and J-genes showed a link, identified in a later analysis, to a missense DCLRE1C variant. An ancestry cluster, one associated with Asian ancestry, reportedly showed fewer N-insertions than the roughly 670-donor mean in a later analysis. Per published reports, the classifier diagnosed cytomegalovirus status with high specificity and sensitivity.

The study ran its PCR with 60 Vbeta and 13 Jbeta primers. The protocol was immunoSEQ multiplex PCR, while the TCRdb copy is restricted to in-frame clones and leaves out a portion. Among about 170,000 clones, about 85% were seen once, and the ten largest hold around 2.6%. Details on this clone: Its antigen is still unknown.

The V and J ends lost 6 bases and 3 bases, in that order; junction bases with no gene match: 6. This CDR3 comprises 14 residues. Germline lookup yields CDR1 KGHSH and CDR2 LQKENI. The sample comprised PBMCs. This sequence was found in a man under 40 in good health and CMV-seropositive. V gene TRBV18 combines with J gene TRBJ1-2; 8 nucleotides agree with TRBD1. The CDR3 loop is CASSLSGGHYGYTF. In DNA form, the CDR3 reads TGTGCCAGCTCCCTCTCAGGGGGCCACTATGGCTACACCTTC.